Listed here is a single T cell receptor (beta chain). Depth targeted 1 in 200,000 to 1 in 1 million T cells, averaging roughly 9.7x coverage per clonotype. This table comes from immunoSEQ multiplex PCR, and its TCRdb copy is limited to in-frame clones, with some not included. The table lists some 150,000 clones, around 84% of them singletons, with approximately 7.6% in the top ten. This sample was taken from a study of cytotoxic CD8 clonotypes in ibrutinib-treated CLL. CDR1 is SQVTM, CDR2 ANQGSEA, per germline. V lost 3 bases and J 1 base, leaving 14 bases between the germline ends. The CDR3 spans 15 residues.

The TCR originated in a human donor with chronic lymphocytic leukemia. The sample here was PBMCs, taken after 36 months of ibrutinib treatment. The chain combines TRBV29-1 with TRBJ2-3; D unclear. The CDR3 DNA follows: TGCAGCGTTGAGCCCCCCAGAGGACGCACAGATACGCAGTATTTT. It specifies CSVEPPRGRTDTQYF.